The sequence of this T cell receptor beta chain was determined in a study of blood T cells in healthy people across ages (dated by TCRdb to about 2015). Looking at the study overall: In model experiments, roughly one uniquely barcoded TCR beta cDNA molecule per two T cells was captured by template switching. The study measured age-related changes in TCR beta repertoire diversity using deep sequencing normalized with unique cDNA molecular identifiers. Four age groups were formed from the donors: young (average approximately 15 years), middle-aged (approximately 40), aged (62) and long-lived (82). To avoid experimental bias, donors of different ages were spread randomly across the sequencing lanes. The study analyzed two additional independent replicas of 1 million unique cDNA reads from the same blood draw for two donors, one aged 18 to 30 and one aged 80 or older.

Its CDR3 holds 15 amino acids, cysteine through phenylalanine. Kept here is only the CDR3 DNA, which spans 45 bases and is read in frame from base 1. The junction shows trimming of 7 bases on V and 9 bases on J, and the gene matches do not reach 11 bases of it. The paper's findings and limits, for the study overall: Compared with the aged group, the long-lived group had more naive CD4+ T cells, fewer expanded clones and increased TCR diversity, a pattern suggesting age selection. Since profiling was done on bulk unsorted PBMCs, naive and antigen-experienced compartments could not be conclusively compared. Total diversity estimates from one million sequenced T cells were considered lower bounds and underestimates. There was a strong correlation between observed TCR beta diversity and the percentage of naive T cells measured by flow cytometry. The CMV infection status of donors was not known, potentially confounding age-related changes in expanded clonotypes. As age increased, observed TCR beta diversity per million T cells dropped in a roughly linear way, and a significant reduction was already evident by age around 41.

The library was made by 5' RACE. The sample was run on an Illumina HiSeq 2500. A second PCR of about 7 to 12 cycles was run with a J-beta primer mix and a sample-barcoded 5' primer. A template-switch 5' adaptor carrying 12 random nucleotides introduced a unique molecular identifier onto each TCR beta cDNA molecule. Each sample yielded at least 3 million CDR3-containing paired-end reads. All of the RNA was converted into first-strand cDNA using the Mint cDNA synthesis kit, with a TRBC-specific oligonucleotide serving as the primer. Following uracil-DNA glycosylase treatment, a first 18-cycle PCR with universal primers M1SS and BC2_uni_R was performed on all cDNA. The original methods were these. For normalization, 1 million high-quality reads, each with a distinct molecular identifier, were randomly selected from each sample. Reads with shared molecular identifiers were discarded instead of being binned into consensus sequences. MiTCR, run with a Q25 quality threshold and the strictest error-elimination algorithm, handled CDR3 identification, clonotype clustering and error correction. A nonparametric unseen species model using Euler transformation provided a lower-bound estimate of total TCR beta diversity. TCRdb took the public reads, trimmed them with fastp at Q25, ran MiXCR for clone calling and kept in-frame beta chains. Each record represents a unique CDR3 protein, reported with the most common genes and DNA among its rows. None of the V and J calls come from the authors' own analysis; TCRdb made them. The sample profile shows some 1.7 million distinct CDR3 sequences; 28% of them were found once. About 8% of the sample rests with the top ten.

In regard to this clonotype: Its antigen target is currently unknown. The sample holds no much larger clone one base away, and base qualities are not on file.

Donors were 35 to 40 systemically healthy Caucasian individuals from Russia aged 6 to 90 years. Ten milliliters of peripheral blood were collected from each donor into EDTA-treated Vacutainer tubes. Ficoll-Paque density-gradient centrifugation was used to isolate PBMCs, with at least 6.5 million per sample. Total RNA was extracted from PBMCs with Trizol reagent, with at least 5.5 micrograms obtained per sample. For every donor, flow cytometry on a PBMC aliquot measured the percentage of naive CD45RAhigh/CD27high T cells. The receptor's source is a woman in her 30s in good health. Sequencing used blood. The chain uses TRBV12-3 or TRBV12-4 and TRBJ2-1, with 11 bases aligning to TRBD2. Here the CDR3 is given as CASNFGTSGMVEQFF. DNA sequence: TGTGCCAGCAATTTCGGGACTAGCGGCATGGTTGAGCAGTTCTTC.